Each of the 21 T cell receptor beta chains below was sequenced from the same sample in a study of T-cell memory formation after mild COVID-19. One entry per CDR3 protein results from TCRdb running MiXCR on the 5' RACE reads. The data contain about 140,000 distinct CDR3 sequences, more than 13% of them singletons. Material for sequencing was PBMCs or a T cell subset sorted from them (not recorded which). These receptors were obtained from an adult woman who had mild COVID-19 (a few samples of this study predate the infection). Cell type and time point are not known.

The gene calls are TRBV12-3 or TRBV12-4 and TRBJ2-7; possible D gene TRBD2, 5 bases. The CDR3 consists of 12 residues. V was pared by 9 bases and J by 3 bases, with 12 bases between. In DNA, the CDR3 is TGTGCCAGAGGGAGAGAGAGCTACGAGCAGTACTTC. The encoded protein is CARGRESYEQYF.

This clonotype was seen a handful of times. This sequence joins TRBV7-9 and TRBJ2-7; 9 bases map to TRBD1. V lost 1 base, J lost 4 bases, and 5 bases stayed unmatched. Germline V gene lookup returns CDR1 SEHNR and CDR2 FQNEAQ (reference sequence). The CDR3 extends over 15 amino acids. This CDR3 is CASSLVGQGFYEQYF. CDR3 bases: TGTGCCAGCAGCTTAGTGGGACAGGGATTTTACGAGCAGTACTTC. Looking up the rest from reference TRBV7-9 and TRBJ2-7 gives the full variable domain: DTGVSQNPRHKITKRGQNVTFRCDPISEHNRLYWYRQTLGQGPEFLTYFQNEAQLEKSRLLSDRFSAERPKGSFSTLEIQRTEQGDSAMYLCASSLVGQGFYEQYFGPGTRLTVT.

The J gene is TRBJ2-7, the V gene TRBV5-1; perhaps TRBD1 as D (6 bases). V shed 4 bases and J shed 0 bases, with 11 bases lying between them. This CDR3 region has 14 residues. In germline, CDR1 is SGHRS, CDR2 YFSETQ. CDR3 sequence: CASSTGTLSYEQYF. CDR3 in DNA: TGCGCCAGCAGCACCGGGACACTCTCCTACGAGCAGTACTTC.

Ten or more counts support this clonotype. The CDR3 DNA follows: TGTGCCAGCAGCTTGGCAGTAGATACGCAGTATTTT. It specifies CASSLAVDTQYF. This rearrangement joins TRBV7-9 to TRBJ2-3; D remains ambiguous. V gave up 3 bases and J gave up 5 bases, with 6 bases separating them. The CDR3 runs 12 residues. The germline CDR1 and CDR2 sequences are SEHNR and FQNEAQ (reference sequence).

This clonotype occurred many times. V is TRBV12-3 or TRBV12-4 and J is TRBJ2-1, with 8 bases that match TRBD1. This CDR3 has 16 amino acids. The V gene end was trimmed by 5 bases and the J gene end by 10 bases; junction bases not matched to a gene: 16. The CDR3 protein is CASSVHGTGSLWEQFF. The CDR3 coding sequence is TGTGCCAGCAGTGTTCACGGGACAGGCTCCTTGTGGGAGCAGTTCTTC.

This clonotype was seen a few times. The CDR3, as DNA: TGTGCCAGCAGTTTGACTAGCCCCACAGATACGCAGTATTTT. The encoded protein is CASSLTSPTDTQYF. V and J are TRBV12-3 or TRBV12-4 and TRBJ2-3, with TRBD2 matching over 7 bases. Trimming cost V 3 bases and J 2 bases; bases outside gene matches: 2. This CDR3 comprises 14 residues.

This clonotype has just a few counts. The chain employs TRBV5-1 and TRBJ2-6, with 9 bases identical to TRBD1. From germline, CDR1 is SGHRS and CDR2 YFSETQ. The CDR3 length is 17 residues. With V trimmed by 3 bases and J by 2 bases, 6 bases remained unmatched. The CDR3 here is CASSWPRDRAGANVLTF. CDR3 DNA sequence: TGCGCCAGCAGCTGGCCCCGGGACAGGGCTGGGGCCAACGTCCTGACTTTC.

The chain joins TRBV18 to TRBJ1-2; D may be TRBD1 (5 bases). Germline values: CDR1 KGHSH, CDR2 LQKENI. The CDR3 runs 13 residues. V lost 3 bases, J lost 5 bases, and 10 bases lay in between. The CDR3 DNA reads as TGTGCCAGCTCACCGGAGGGGTCTTATGGCTACACCTTC. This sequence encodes CASSPEGSYGYTF.

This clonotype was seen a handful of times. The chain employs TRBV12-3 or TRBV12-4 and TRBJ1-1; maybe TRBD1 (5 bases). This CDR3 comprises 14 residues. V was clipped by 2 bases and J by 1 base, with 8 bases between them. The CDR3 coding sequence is TGTGCCAGCAGTTTAACAGGCTGGAACACTGAAGCTTTCTTT. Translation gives CASSLTGWNTEAFF.

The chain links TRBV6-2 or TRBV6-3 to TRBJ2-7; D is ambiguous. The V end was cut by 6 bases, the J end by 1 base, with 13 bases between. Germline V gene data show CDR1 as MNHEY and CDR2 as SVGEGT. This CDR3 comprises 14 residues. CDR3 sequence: CASSLADGSYEQYF. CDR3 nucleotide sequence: TGTGCCAGCAGCTTGGCGGATGGGTCCTACGAGCAGTACTTC.

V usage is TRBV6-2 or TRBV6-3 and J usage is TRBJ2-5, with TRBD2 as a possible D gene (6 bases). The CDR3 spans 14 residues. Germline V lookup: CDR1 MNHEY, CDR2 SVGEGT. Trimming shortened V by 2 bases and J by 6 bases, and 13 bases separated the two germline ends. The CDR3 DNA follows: TGTGCCAGCAGTTACCGGAGGGGAGAGCAGACCCAGTACTTC. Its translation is CASSYRRGEQTQYF.

The chain's CDR3 is CATSGPGAGEKREQFF. The CDR3 DNA sequence: TGTGCCACCAGCGGCCCGGGGGCGGGAGAGAAAAGAGAGCAGTTCTTC. This sequence joins TRBV15 and TRBJ2-1; TRBD2 is a possible D gene (7 bases). This CDR3 has 16 amino acids. V lost 5 bases and J lost 10, with 24 bases in between. CDR1 LNHNV and CDR2 YYDKDF come from the germline V gene (reference sequence). The whole variable domain, remainder taken from reference TRBV15 and TRBJ2-1, is DAMVIQNPRYQVTQFGKPVTLSCSQTLNHNVMYWYQQKSSQAPKLLFHYYDKDFNNEADTPDNFQSRRPNTSFCFLDIRSPGLGDTAMYLCATSGPGAGEKREQFFGPGTRLTVL.

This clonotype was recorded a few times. The DNA for the CDR3 is TGCAGCGCCGATTGGCCCACAGGGGGCGCCGACACTGAAGCTTTCTTT. It yields the protein CSADWPTGGADTEAFF. The chain couples TRBV29-1 to TRBJ1-1, with 9 bases identical to TRBD1. CDR1 SQVTM and CDR2 ANQGSEA come from the germline V gene. Trimming removed 7 bases from V and 3 bases from J; junction bases left unmatched: 15. CDR3 length: 16 amino acids.

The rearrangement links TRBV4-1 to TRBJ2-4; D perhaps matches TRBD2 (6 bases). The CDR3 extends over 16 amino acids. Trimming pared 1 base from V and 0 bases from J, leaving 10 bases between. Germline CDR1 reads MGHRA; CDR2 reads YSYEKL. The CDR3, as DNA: TGCGCCAGCAGCCAAGGGACGGGACTAGCCAAAAACATTCAGTACTTC. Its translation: CASSQGTGLAKNIQYF.

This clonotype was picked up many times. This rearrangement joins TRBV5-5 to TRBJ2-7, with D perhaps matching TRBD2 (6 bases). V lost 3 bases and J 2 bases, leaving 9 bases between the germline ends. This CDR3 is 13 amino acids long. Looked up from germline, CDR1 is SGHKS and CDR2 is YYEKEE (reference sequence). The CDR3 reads CASSWDFAYEQYF. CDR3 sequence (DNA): TGTGCCAGCAGCTGGGACTTTGCCTACGAGCAGTACTTC.

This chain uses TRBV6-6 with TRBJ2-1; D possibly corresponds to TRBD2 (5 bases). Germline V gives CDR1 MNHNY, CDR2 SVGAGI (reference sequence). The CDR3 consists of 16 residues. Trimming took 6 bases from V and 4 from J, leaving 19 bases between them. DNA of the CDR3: TGTGCCAGCAGCACGCCGACCCGGACTGGGTACAATGAGCAGTTCTTC. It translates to CASSTPTRTGYNEQFF.

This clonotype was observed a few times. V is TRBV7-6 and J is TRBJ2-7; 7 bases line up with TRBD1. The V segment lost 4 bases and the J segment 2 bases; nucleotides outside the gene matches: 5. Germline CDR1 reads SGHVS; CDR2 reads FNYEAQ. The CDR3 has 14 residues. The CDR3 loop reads CASSYWDSAYEQYF. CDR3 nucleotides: TGTGCCAGCAGCTACTGGGACAGCGCCTACGAGCAGTACTTC.

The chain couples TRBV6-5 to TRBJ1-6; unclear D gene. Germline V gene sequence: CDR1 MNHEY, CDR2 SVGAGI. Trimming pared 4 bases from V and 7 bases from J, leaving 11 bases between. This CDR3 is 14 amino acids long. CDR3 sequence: CASSLGIQNSPLHF. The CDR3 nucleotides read TGTGCCAGCAGTTTAGGGATACAGAATTCACCCCTCCACTTT.

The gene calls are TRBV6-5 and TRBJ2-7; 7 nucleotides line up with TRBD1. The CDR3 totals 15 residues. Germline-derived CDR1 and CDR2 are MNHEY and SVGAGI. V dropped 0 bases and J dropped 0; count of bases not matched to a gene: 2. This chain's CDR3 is CASSYSDRPSYEQYF. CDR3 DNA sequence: TGTGCCAGCAGTTACTCGGACAGGCCCTCCTACGAGCAGTACTTC.

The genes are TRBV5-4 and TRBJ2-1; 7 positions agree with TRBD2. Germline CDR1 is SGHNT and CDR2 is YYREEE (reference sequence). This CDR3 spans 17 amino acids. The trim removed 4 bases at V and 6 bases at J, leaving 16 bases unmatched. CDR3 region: CASSHRGPAGPPNEQFF. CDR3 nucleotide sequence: TGTGCCAGCAGCCACCGGGGCCCAGCGGGGCCCCCCAATGAGCAGTTCTTC. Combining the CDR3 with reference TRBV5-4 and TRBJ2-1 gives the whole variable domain ETGVTQSPTHLIKTRGQQVTLRCSSQSGHNTVSWYQQALGQGPQFIFQYYREEENGRGNFPPRFSGLQFPNYSSELNVNALELDDSALYLCASSHRGPAGPPNEQFFGPGTRLTVL.

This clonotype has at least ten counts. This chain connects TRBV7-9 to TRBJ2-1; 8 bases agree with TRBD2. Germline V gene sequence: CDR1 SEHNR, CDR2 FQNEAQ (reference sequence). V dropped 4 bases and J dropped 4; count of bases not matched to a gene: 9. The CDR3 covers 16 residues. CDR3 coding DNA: TGTGCCAGCAGCTCCCCCGGGACTAGGTCTTACAATGAGCAGTTCTTC. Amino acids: CASSSPGTRSYNEQFF. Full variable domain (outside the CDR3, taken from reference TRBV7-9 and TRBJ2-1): DTGVSQNPRHKITKRGQNVTFRCDPISEHNRLYWYRQTLGQGPEFLTYFQNEAQLEKSRLLSDRFSAERPKGSFSTLEIQRTEQGDSAMYLCASSSPGTRSYNEQFFGPGTRLTVL.